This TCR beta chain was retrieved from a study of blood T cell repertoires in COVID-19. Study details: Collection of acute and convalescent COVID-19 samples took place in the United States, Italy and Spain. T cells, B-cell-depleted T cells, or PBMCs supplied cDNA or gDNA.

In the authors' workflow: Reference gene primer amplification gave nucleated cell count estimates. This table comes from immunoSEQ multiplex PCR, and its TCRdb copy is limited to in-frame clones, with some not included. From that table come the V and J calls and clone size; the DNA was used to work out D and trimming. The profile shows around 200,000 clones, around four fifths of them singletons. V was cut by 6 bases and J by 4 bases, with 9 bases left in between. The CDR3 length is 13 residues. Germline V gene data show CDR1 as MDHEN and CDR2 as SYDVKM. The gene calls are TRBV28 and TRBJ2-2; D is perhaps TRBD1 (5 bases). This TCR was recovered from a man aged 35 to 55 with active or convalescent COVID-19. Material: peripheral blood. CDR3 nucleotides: TGTGCCAGCAGAAGGGGCAGCACCGGGGAGCTGTTTTTT. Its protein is CASRRGSTGELFF.